These 31 T cell receptor beta chains were all obtained from the same sample, sequenced in a study of cytomegalovirus exposure and HLA in healthy donors (dated by TCRdb to the late 2010s). Library creation used the immunoSEQ multiplex PCR assay. A mixture of 60 forward primers for TCR Vbeta segments and 13 reverse primers for TCR Jbeta segments was used in the multiplex PCR. The source is immuneACCESS, and TCRdb retained only in-frame sequences with V and J called. Part of the clones is not carried over; for the studies checked, unresolved V genes explain less than half of this, and the remainder is unexplained. This sample holds around 99,000 clones; nearly 70% were observed only once. Together, the top ten hold about 5% of the sample. The sample was PBMCs. These receptors were obtained from a woman in her 70s in good health and CMV-seropositive.

The rearrangement joins TRBV21-1 to TRBJ1-3; TRBD1, the table's D call, lacks a check against the DNA. TRBV21-1 constitutes a pseudogene. The CDR3 is 15 amino acids. The CDR3 sequence: CASSKQGEAGNTIYF. In nucleotides, the CDR3 is TGTGCCAGCAGCAAGCAGGGGGAGGCTGGAAACACCATATATTTT.

This clone was seen a single time. V is TRBV7-2 and J is TRBJ2-2, with 10 positions matching TRBD2. Germline V gene sequence: CDR1 SGHTA, CDR2 FQGNSA. This CDR3 is 16 amino acids long. Trimming at V came to 5 bases and at J to 4 bases, leaving 7 bases not matched to a gene. The CDR3 DNA reads TGTGCCAGCAGCGAAAGAGCGGGGGGGATCACCGGGGAGCTGTTTTTT. This encodes CASSERAGGITGELFF.

This chain connects TRBV7-3 to TRBJ2-5; 7 bases fit TRBD1. Germline V gives CDR1 SGHTA, CDR2 FQGTGA. CDR3 length: 13 amino acids. Unmatched junction bases numbered 5, after V lost 5 bases and J lost 5 bases. This CDR3 reads CASSGDSLETQYF. The CDR3 DNA reads TGTGCCAGCAGCGGGGACAGTTTGGAGACCCAGTACTTC.

The J gene is TRBJ2-1, the V gene TRBV2; no clear D. This CDR3 is built from 13 residues. Trimming removed 7 bases from V and 7 bases from J, with 14 bases in between. The V gene's germline CDR1 is SNHLY and CDR2 FYNNEI. CDR3 sequence reads: CASKVPALNEQFF. CDR3 in DNA: TGTGCCAGCAAAGTTCCAGCGTTAAATGAGCAGTTCTTC.

This clone was picked up one time. CDR3 loop: CASSRTGLDYEQYF. The CDR3 nucleotides are TGTGCCAGCAGTCGGACAGGGCTTGATTACGAGCAGTACTTC. The chain couples TRBV6-1 to TRBJ2-7, with 8 nucleotides matching TRBD1. The CDR3 runs 14 residues. Germline V gives CDR1 MNHNS, CDR2 SASEGT. V was clipped by 5 bases and J by 4 bases; unmatched bases: 7.

J is TRBJ1-2 and V is TRBV27, with TRBD1 matching over 8 bases. Germline CDR1 and CDR2: MNHEY and SMNVEV (reference sequence). The J segment lost 3 bases and the V segment lost 4 bases, leaving 4 bases of the junction unmatched. The CDR3 extends over 14 amino acids. The CDR3 is CASSWTGSDYGYTF. CDR3 coding DNA: TGTGCCAGCAGTTGGACAGGGTCGGACTATGGCTACACCTTC.

V and J are TRBV4-1 and TRBJ2-5, with D possibly matching TRBD1 (5 bases). Trimming took 0 bases from V and 7 from J, leaving 9 bases between them. Germline V gene lookup returns CDR1 MGHRA and CDR2 YSYEKL. The CDR3 spans 13 residues. In DNA form, the CDR3 reads TGCGCCAGCAGCCAAGATGAGCAGGGGACCCAGTACTTC. Its protein is CASSQDEQGTQYF.

This clone was picked up a small number of times. V and J are TRBV6-1 and TRBJ2-7, with TRBD2 identical over 9 bases. CDR3 length: 17 residues. Germline V gene lookup returns CDR1 MNHNS and CDR2 SASEGT. V was clipped by 0 bases and J by 3 bases; unmatched bases: 9. The CDR3: CASSEAGGGAWVYEQYF. CDR3 DNA sequence: TGTGCCAGCAGTGAAGCGGGCGGGGGGGCCTGGGTCTACGAGCAGTACTTC.

V usage is TRBV5-1 and J usage is TRBJ2-7; 10 nucleotides agree with TRBD1. This CDR3 spans 15 amino acids. The J segment lost 3 bases and the V segment lost 5 bases, leaving 8 bases of the junction unmatched. The germline CDR1 and CDR2 sequences are SGHRS and YFSETQ. CDR3 nucleotide sequence: TGCGCCAGCAGTCAGACAGGGACAGGGGTCTACGAGCAGTACTTC. The encoded protein is CASSQTGTGVYEQYF.

This clone was detected only once. The rearrangement uses TRBV10-3 and TRBJ1-5; TRBD1 aligns across 7 bases. Trimming took 5 bases from V and 9 from J; bases not matched to a gene: 10. In germline, CDR1 is ENHRY, CDR2 SYGVKD. The CDR3 runs 14 residues. In DNA, the CDR3 is TGTGCCATCAGTTCCGGGACAGAGGGTGGGCCCCAGCATTTT. Its translation: CAISSGTEGGPQHF.

The gene calls are TRBV30 and TRBJ1-3; the D is unclear. The germline V and J ends were trimmed by 2 bases and 1 base, with 12 bases remaining between them. CDR1 is GTSNPN, CDR2 SVGIG, per germline (reference sequence). This CDR3 contains 15 residues. The CDR3 DNA is TGTGCCTGGAGTAGCTACAGCCTTTCTGGAAACACCATATATTTT. It yields the protein CAWSSYSLSGNTIYF. The full variable domain, completed using reference TRBV30 and TRBJ1-3, is SQTIHQWPATLVQPVGSPLSLECTVEGTSNPNLYWYRQAAGRGLQLLFYSVGIGQISSEVPQNLSASRPQDRQFILSSKKLLLSDSGFYLCAWSSYSLSGNTIYFGEGSWLTVV.

The V gene is TRBV19, the J gene TRBJ2-5; TRBD2 matches at 8 bases. The CDR3 runs to 16 residues. The J segment lost 1 base and the V segment lost 5 bases, leaving 9 bases of the junction unmatched. Germline loops: CDR1 LNHDA, CDR2 SQIVND (reference sequence). The CDR3 DNA reads TGTGCCAGTAGTCAAGGGGGGACTAGAAGCCAAGAGACCCAGTACTTC. Translation gives CASSQGGTRSQETQYF.

This sequence joins TRBV1 and TRBJ2-3; the table assigns TRBD2, which was not confirmed against the DNA. TRBV1 is deemed a pseudogene. The CDR3 loop spans 18 amino acids. The CDR3 sequence: CTSSPRTSGGERTDTQYF. The DNA for the CDR3 is TGCACCAGCAGCCCCCGGACTAGCGGGGGGGAACGCACAGATACGCAGTATTTT.

This sequence joins TRBV14 and TRBJ2-5; D is uncertain. CDR3 size: 13 residues. Germline V gives CDR1 SGHDN, CDR2 FVKESK. V lost 5 bases to trimming and J lost 0 bases, with 7 bases between them. As DNA, the CDR3 is TGTGCCAGCAGCTCCTCGTACCAAGAGACCCAGTACTTC. Protein sequence: CASSSSYQETQYF.

The chain carries TRBV27 and TRBJ1-3, with D possibly TRBD1 on 5 matching bases. Trimming took off 2 bases at V and 8 bases at J, with 10 bases between the two ends. The CDR3 runs 13 residues. Germline V lookup: CDR1 MNHEY, CDR2 SMNVEV (reference sequence). In nucleotides, the CDR3 is TGTGCCAGCAGTTTAAGCAGGGTGGACACCATATATTTT. This sequence encodes CASSLSRVDTIYF.

V and J are TRBV10-3 and TRBJ2-2; 10 nucleotides align to TRBD1. The V gene's germline CDR1 is ENHRY and CDR2 SYGVKD. Losses at the gene ends were 2 bases for V and 4 bases for J; bases not matched to a gene: 4. CDR3 length: 16 residues. In DNA, the CDR3 is TGTGCCATCAGTGAGAGGACAGGGGGATCCACCGGGGAGCTGTTTTTT. Encoded protein: CAISERTGGSTGELFF.

V usage is TRBV15 and J usage is TRBJ2-1, with D possibly matching TRBD2 (5 bases). The V gene's germline CDR1 is LNHNV and CDR2 YYDKDF (reference sequence). This CDR3 spans 17 amino acids. With 8 bases removed from V and 3 bases from J, the gap between germline ends came to 23 bases. This CDR3 is CATPISGGGRFYNEQFF. DNA for the CDR3: TGTGCCACCCCCATCTCTGGAGGCGGTCGCTTCTACAATGAGCAGTTCTTC.

This clone was detected only a few times. V gene TRBV19 combines with J gene TRBJ1-1; D is undetermined. V was pared by 11 bases and J by 1 base, with 17 bases between. CDR1 and CDR2 (germline): LNHDA, SQIVND (reference sequence). The length of the CDR3 is 14 residues. The CDR3 sequence: CASEGGPGNTEAFF. DNA of the CDR3: TGTGCCTCCGAGGGAGGGCCCGGGAACACTGAAGCTTTCTTT. Together with reference TRBV19 and TRBJ1-1, the CDR3 gives the full variable domain: DGGITQSPKYLFRKEGQNVTLSCEQNLNHDAMYWYRQDPGQGLRLIYYSQIVNDFQKGDIAEGYSVSREKKESFPLTVTSAQKNPTAFYLCASEGGPGNTEAFFGQGTRLTVV.

The chain links TRBV6-5 to TRBJ1-1; the match to TRBD1 covers 7 bases. The J segment lost 4 bases and the V segment lost 7 bases, leaving 12 bases of the junction unmatched. The germline V gene encodes CDR1 MNHEY and CDR2 SVGAGI. The CDR3 has 15 residues. Here the CDR3 DNA reads TGTGCCAGCAAAGAAATATCGGCAGGGGGCACTGAAGCTTTCTTT. Its translation is CASKEISAGGTEAFF.

CDR3 nucleotides: TGCGCCAGCAGTGATGAGCAGGGCCGGAACTATGGCTACACCTTC. Translation gives CASSDEQGRNYGYTF. This chain links TRBV10-2 with TRBJ1-2; TRBD1 is a possible D gene (5 bases). The V end was cut by 3 bases, the J end by 2 bases, with 13 bases between. CDR1 and CDR2 (germline): WSHSY, SAAADI. CDR3 length: 15 residues.

The gene calls are TRBV25-1 and TRBJ2-7; TRBD1 aligns across 8 bases. Unmatched junction bases numbered 5, after V lost 5 bases and J lost 2 bases. This CDR3 region has 14 residues. Per the germline V gene, CDR1 is MGHDK and CDR2 is SYGVNS. The CDR3 sequence: CASSLRTGPYEQYF. CDR3 nucleotide sequence: TGTGCCAGCAGTCTCCGGACAGGGCCCTACGAGCAGTACTTC.

This clone was observed a few times. The rearrangement uses TRBV29-1 and TRBJ1-1; D unclear. Germline V gene data show CDR1 as SQVTM and CDR2 as ANQGSEA. Trimming left V 8 bases short and J 10 bases short, with 29 bases between. There are 15 residues in the CDR3. The CDR3 DNA follows: TGCAGCTCGCTTGGAGGCCTACGCCACCCGTCGGGAGCTTTCTTT. Its protein product is CSSLGGLRHPSGAFF.

The V gene is TRBV6-5, the J gene TRBJ2-5; possibly TRBD2 for D (6 bases). CDR1 is MNHEY, CDR2 SVGAGI, per germline. The CDR3 is 14 residues long. V lost 7 bases and J 4 bases, leaving 16 bases between the germline ends. The CDR3 DNA sequence: TGTGCCAGCACAACGACTAGGGCGGGAGAGACCCAGTACTTC. It is translated as CASTTTRAGETQYF.

V and J are TRBV7-6 and TRBJ2-7; 9 bases agree with TRBD2. The germline V gene has CDR1 SGHVS and CDR2 FNYEAQ. V was pared by 8 bases and J by 3 bases, with 8 bases of the junction left unmatched. The CDR3 is 14 amino acids. CDR3 loop: CASSRGGDDYEQYF. Here the CDR3 DNA reads TGTGCCAGCTCCCGCGGGGGGGATGACTACGAGCAGTACTTC.

J is TRBJ1-1 and V is TRBV6-1; 8 nucleotides align to TRBD1. CDR1 is MNHNS and CDR2 is SASEGT in the germline V gene. The CDR3 length is 13 residues. The ends lost 5 bases at V and 10 bases at J; junction bases unmatched: 9. The CDR3 sequence: CASSSDRAFGAFF. For the CDR3, the DNA is TGTGCCAGCAGTTCGGACAGGGCCTTCGGAGCTTTCTTT.

This chain links TRBV30 with TRBJ1-4; D ambiguous. Germline V CDR1 and CDR2: GTSNPN, SVGIG (reference sequence). Trimming stripped 3 bases from V and 3 bases from J, with 14 bases between. The CDR3 spans 15 residues. CDR3 sequence: CAWRALPGANEKLFF. The CDR3, as DNA: TGTGCCTGGAGGGCACTCCCCGGGGCTAATGAAAAACTGTTTTTT.

This clone was detected a few times. The chain has TRBV30 and TRBJ2-7; 15 nucleotides align to TRBD2. The CDR3 loop spans 15 amino acids. The V segment lost 3 bases and the J segment 4 bases; nucleotides outside the gene matches: 4. The V gene's germline CDR1 is GTSNPN and CDR2 SVGIG (reference sequence). CDR3 residues: CAWRRTSGGAYEQYF. The CDR3 region has the DNA TGTGCCTGGAGACGGACTAGCGGGGGGGCTTACGAGCAGTACTTC. Using reference TRBV30 and TRBJ2-7 for the parts outside the CDR3, the full variable domain is SQTIHQWPATLVQPVGSPLSLECTVEGTSNPNLYWYRQAAGRGLQLLFYSVGIGQISSEVPQNLSASRPQDRQFILSSKKLLLSDSGFYLCAWRRTSGGAYEQYFGPGTRLTVT.

This clone has just a few counts. The CDR3 sequence is CASSEWGRVNTEAFF. CDR3 bases: TGCGCCAGCAGTGAGTGGGGCAGGGTAAACACTGAAGCTTTCTTT. This rearrangement joins TRBV10-1 to TRBJ1-1, with a tentative D call TRBD1 (5 bases). The germline V and J ends were trimmed by 1 base and 2 bases, with 11 bases remaining between them. CDR3 length equals 15 residues. Germline V gene sequence: CDR1 WNHNN, CDR2 SYGVQD (reference sequence).

This clone showed up just a few times. The CDR3 nucleotides read TGTGCCAGCAGTGGACAGGGATCGAACAATGAGCAGTTCTTC. Translated: CASSGQGSNNEQFF. The chain couples TRBV6-4 to TRBJ2-1; 7 bases match TRBD1. CDR1 MRHNA and CDR2 SNTAGT come from the germline V gene. The V and J ends lost 4 bases and 5 bases, in that order; junction bases with no gene match: 5. This CDR3 is 14 amino acids long.

The rearrangement uses TRBV29-1 and TRBJ2-5; the match to TRBD1 covers 7 bases. The length of the CDR3 is 12 residues. CDR1 is SQVTM, CDR2 ANQGSEA, per germline. V gave up 3 bases and J gave up 5 bases; unmatched junction bases: 3. The DNA of the CDR3 is TGCAGCGTTGAGGGACAGACGGAGACCCAGTACTTC. Its protein product is CSVEGQTETQYF.

The chain has TRBV6-5 and TRBJ1-6; D is perhaps TRBD1 (6 bases). CDR3 length equals 14 residues. The germline gives CDR1 MNHEY, CDR2 SVGAGI. The V gene lost 5 bases and the J gene lost 4 bases, with 9 bases spanning the gap. The CDR3 DNA sequence: TGTGCCAGCAGTCTAACAGGGTATAATTCACCCCTCCACTTT. Translated: CASSLTGYNSPLHF.